Each of the 26 T cell receptor beta chains below was sequenced from the same sample in a study of cytomegalovirus exposure and HLA in healthy donors. The PCR made use of 60 Vbeta and 13 Jbeta primers. The data were produced by immunoSEQ multiplex PCR, yet TCRdb's version contains in-frame clones alone and is incomplete. The sample holds 100,000 to 140,000 clones; approximately 84% are singletons and the top ten take around 2.1%. Sequencing was done on a sample of PBMCs. The origin of the receptors is a man younger than 40 in good health and CMV-seronegative.

This rearrangement joins TRBV5-1 to TRBJ1-3; 8 nucleotides agree with TRBD1. CDR3 length: 16 residues. Germline lookup yields CDR1 SGHRS and CDR2 YFSETQ. The J segment lost 0 bases and the V segment lost 4 bases, leaving 6 bases of the junction unmatched. Here the CDR3 DNA reads TGCGCCAGCAGCCCGGCCACAGGGGGCTCTGGAAACACCATATATTTT. Translating it yields CASSPATGGSGNTIYF.

This chain connects TRBV6-1 to TRBJ1-5, with TRBD1 identical over 7 bases. This CDR3 is built from 17 residues. Germline V gene data show CDR1 as MNHNS and CDR2 as SASEGT. J gave up 0 bases and V 4 bases, and 9 bases lay outside the gene matches. This CDR3 is CASSVWGQWNSNQPQHF. CDR3 sequence (DNA): TGTGCCAGCAGTGTGTGGGGACAGTGGAATAGCAATCAGCCCCAGCATTTT.

The chain's CDR3 is CASSLTTSGEQFF. CDR3 DNA sequence: TGTGCCAGCAGCCTGACCACTAGCGGTGAGCAGTTCTTC. The rearrangement joins TRBV5-5 to TRBJ2-1; 8 bases line up with TRBD2. CDR3 size: 13 residues. After removal of 4 bases from V and 9 bases from J, the junction contained 6 bases not matched to a gene. Germline V CDR1 and CDR2: SGHKS, YYEKEE (reference sequence).

This clone was detected once. The V gene is TRBV30, the J gene TRBJ1-1; D not resolved. The CDR3 loop spans 13 amino acids. Trimming cost V 0 bases and J 3 bases, with 8 bases left between them. Per germline, CDR1 GTSNPN and CDR2 SVGIG (reference sequence). This CDR3 reads CAWSVGMDTEAFF. In nucleotides, the CDR3 is TGTGCCTGGAGTGTGGGCATGGACACTGAAGCTTTCTTT.

The V gene is TRBV28, the J gene TRBJ2-5; weak D call: TRBD2 (6 bases). V was shortened by 3 bases and J by 4 bases, with 15 bases between the two germline ends. From germline, CDR1 is MDHEN and CDR2 SYDVKM. The CDR3 loop spans 15 amino acids. CDR3 DNA: TGTGCCAGCAGTTTTGCCAGGGTCGGGAGAGAGACCCAGTACTTC. Translating gives CASSFARVGRETQYF.

This chain uses TRBV11-2 with TRBJ2-5; a possible D gene is TRBD1 (6 bases). V lost 5 bases, J lost 5 bases, and 12 bases lay in between. In germline, CDR1 is SGHAT, CDR2 FQNNGV. This CDR3 contains 13 residues. The CDR3 loop is CASSPDRAETQYF. The CDR3 DNA reads TGTGCCAGCAGCCCGGACAGAGCTGAGACCCAGTACTTC.

V usage is TRBV7-2 and J usage is TRBJ1-1; 7 bases line up with TRBD1. Per germline, CDR1 SGHTA and CDR2 FQGNSA. Germline trimming cut 3 bases from V and 3 bases from J; bases unmatched to any gene: 10. The CDR3 loop spans 16 amino acids. The CDR3 protein is CASSLDRLVGDTEAFF. The CDR3 bases are TGTGCCAGCAGCTTGGACAGGCTGGTAGGGGACACTGAAGCTTTCTTT.

The chain combines TRBV18 with TRBJ2-3, with TRBD2 matching 10 bases. CDR1 and CDR2 from the germline V gene are KGHSH and LQKENI. Losses at the gene ends were 0 bases for V and 4 bases for J; bases not matched to a gene: 16. This CDR3 has 20 amino acids. The DNA for the CDR3 is TGTGCCAGCTCACCACCCCCAGCGGGGGGGCCTGGGGTAAACCCAGATACGCAGTATTTT. As protein: CASSPPPAGGPGVNPDTQYF. The full variable domain, in which reference TRBV18 and TRBJ2-3 provide the parts outside the CDR3, is NAGVMQNPRHLVRRRGQEARLRCSPMKGHSHVYWYRQLPEEGLKFMVYLQKENIIDESGMPKERFSAEFPKEGPSILRIQQVVRGDSAAYFCASSPPPAGGPGVNPDTQYFGPGTRLTVL.

This chain uses TRBV13 with TRBJ2-5; TRBD2 agrees at 14 bases. V dropped 4 bases and J dropped 5; count of bases not matched to a gene: 9. This CDR3 has 17 residues. Germline loops: CDR1 PRHDT, CDR2 FYEKMQ (reference sequence). CDR3 sequence (DNA): TGTGCCAGCAGCTACCCGACTAGCGGGAGGGCCGCCGAGACCCAGTACTTC. Protein product: CASSYPTSGRAAETQYF.

The V gene is TRBV4-1, the J gene TRBJ1-4; TRBD1 aligns across 10 bases. V was clipped by 5 bases and J by 0 bases; unmatched bases: 6. Germline V lookup: CDR1 MGHRA, CDR2 YSYEKL. The CDR3 totals 17 residues. The CDR3 DNA follows: TGCGCCAGCAGCGTCCAAGGGACAGGGGCAACTAATGAAAAACTGTTTTTT. Its protein product is CASSVQGTGATNEKLFF.

DNA for the CDR3: TGCGCCAGCAGCCAAGATAACTACGAGACCCAGTACTTC. Translation: CASSQDNYETQYF. V is TRBV4-1 and J is TRBJ2-5; D call uncertain. This CDR3 has 13 amino acids. Germline V CDR1 and CDR2: MGHRA, YSYEKL. V lost 0 bases, J lost 5 bases, and 7 bases lay in between.

This clone has a handful of counts. This sequence joins TRBV2 and TRBJ2-7; perhaps TRBD2 as D (5 bases). This CDR3 has 10 residues. The V gene lost 6 bases and the J gene lost 7 bases, with 7 bases spanning the gap. Germline V gives CDR1 SNHLY, CDR2 FYNNEI. The CDR3 DNA reads as TGTGCCAGCAGCGGGGAGGAGCAGTACTTC. It encodes CASSGEEQYF.

CDR3 amino acids: CASSIGPTTEAFF. CDR3 coding DNA: TGTGCCAGTAGTATTGGGCCGACCACTGAAGCTTTCTTT. The chain links TRBV19 to TRBJ1-1; no reliable D call. Germline V gene lookup returns CDR1 LNHDA and CDR2 SQIVND (reference sequence). V was clipped by 3 bases and J by 4 bases, with 9 bases between them. The CDR3 totals 13 residues.

The chain employs TRBV13 and TRBJ1-6; 10 bases fit TRBD1. Unmatched junction bases numbered 9, after V lost 6 bases and J lost 7 bases. CDR3 length: 16 residues. The V gene's germline CDR1 is PRHDT and CDR2 FYEKMQ (reference sequence). The CDR3, as DNA: TGTGCCAGCAGACGCAAGCCGGGACAGGGGAATTCACCCCTCCACTTT. Translation gives CASRRKPGQGNSPLHF. Supplemented by reference TRBV13 and TRBJ1-6, the full variable domain reads AAGVIQSPRHLIKEKRETATLKCYPIPRHDTVYWYQQGPGQDPQFLISFYEKMQSDKGSIPDRFSAQQFSDYHSELNMSSLELGDSALYFCASRRKPGQGNSPLHFGNGTRLTVT.

The J gene is TRBJ2-1, the V gene TRBV20-1; TRBD2 is a possible D gene (5 bases). CDR3 length: 11 amino acids. Trimming removed 2 bases at V and 15 bases at J, with 14 bases between. Germline V CDR1 and CDR2: DFQATT, SNEGSKA (reference sequence). CDR3 protein: CSARTSTVWFF. CDR3 in DNA: TGCAGTGCTAGAACTAGTACGGTATGGTTCTTC.

The chain carries TRBV10-1 and TRBJ2-3; 9 bases are shared with TRBD2. CDR1 WNHNN and CDR2 SYGVQD come from the germline V gene (reference sequence). V was clipped by 4 bases and J by 4 bases; unmatched bases: 3. This CDR3 spans 14 amino acids. As DNA, the CDR3 is TGCGCCAGCAGTGGGACTAGCGTAGCAGATACGCAGTATTTT. It yields the protein CASSGTSVADTQYF.

The rearrangement uses TRBV28 and TRBJ2-7, with 7 bases fitting TRBD1. CDR3 length: 13 residues. J was trimmed by 3 bases and V by 6 bases; bases with no gene match: 5. The germline V gene encodes CDR1 MDHEN and CDR2 SYDVKM. Here the CDR3 DNA reads TGTGCCAGCAGATCCGACAGGGTCTACGAGCAGTACTTC. Its translation is CASRSDRVYEQYF. The whole variable domain, filled in from reference TRBV28 and TRBJ2-7, reads DVKVTQSSRYLVKRTGEKVFLECVQDMDHENMFWYRQDPGLGLRLIYFSYDVKMKEKGDIPEGYSVSREKKERFSLILESASTNQTSMYLCASRSDRVYEQYFGPGTRLTVT.

The V gene is TRBV11-2, the J gene TRBJ2-7; TRBD2 is a possible D gene (5 bases). Germline CDR1 SGHAT, CDR2 FQNNGV. The CDR3 covers 15 residues. V shed 0 bases and J shed 6 bases, with 15 bases lying between them. CDR3 protein: CASSLDRTREAEQYF. DNA of the CDR3: TGTGCCAGCAGCTTAGATAGGACTCGCGAGGCCGAGCAGTACTTC.

This clone was seen a single time. The chain has TRBV7-8 and TRBJ2-4; TRBD2 agrees at 10 bases. Per the germline V gene, CDR1 is SGHVS and CDR2 is FQNEAQ. The CDR3 runs to 19 residues. Unmatched junction bases numbered 11, after V lost 0 bases and J lost 3 bases. The CDR3: CASSLAPPSGSFGKNIQYF. The CDR3 DNA follows: TGTGCCAGCAGCTTAGCCCCCCCTAGCGGGAGCTTCGGCAAAAACATTCAGTACTTC.

This clone appeared a single time. The chain employs TRBV6-5 and TRBJ1-1, with 10 bases identical to TRBD1. The length of the CDR3 is 15 residues. Germline-derived CDR1 and CDR2 are MNHEY and SVGAGI. V lost 5 bases, J lost 3 bases, and 6 bases stayed unmatched. The CDR3 sequence: CASSTTGGADTEAFF. The CDR3 bases are TGTGCCAGCAGTACGACAGGGGGCGCCGACACTGAAGCTTTCTTT.

V usage is TRBV10-1 and J usage is TRBJ2-7; 10 bases line up with TRBD2. This CDR3 comprises 14 residues. The germline CDR1 and CDR2 sequences are WNHNN and SYGVQD (reference sequence). The ends lost 4 bases at V and 4 bases at J; junction bases unmatched: 4. CDR3 loop: CASSGSGGDYEQYF. The CDR3, as DNA: TGCGCCAGCAGTGGGAGCGGGGGGGATTACGAGCAGTACTTC.

The chain recombines TRBV5-1 with TRBJ2-7, with D perhaps TRBD1 (5 bases). The V end lost 0 bases, the J end lost 6 bases, and 13 bases lay between the germline ends. In germline, CDR1 is SGHRS, CDR2 YFSETQ. CDR3 length equals 14 residues. The DNA for the CDR3 is TGCGCCAGCAGCTTGGGGCAGGGTCGCGGCGAGCAGTACTTC. This sequence encodes CASSLGQGRGEQYF.

CDR3 coding DNA: TGTGCCAGCAGCTCTAGACTAGCGTCAAACTACGAGCAGTACTTC. This sequence encodes CASSSRLASNYEQYF. This chain uses TRBV14 with TRBJ2-7; 8 nucleotides line up with TRBD2. Trimming at V came to 5 bases and at J to 3 bases, leaving 9 bases not matched to a gene. Germline V gene data show CDR1 as SGHDN and CDR2 as FVKESK. The CDR3 totals 15 residues.

The chain recombines TRBV6-1 with TRBJ2-7; D unclear. Germline V gives CDR1 MNHNS, CDR2 SASEGT. The germline V and J ends were trimmed by 1 base and 5 bases, with 3 bases remaining between them. The CDR3 length is 11 residues. The CDR3 DNA reads TGTGCCAGCAGTGAAGGTAACGAGCAGTACTTC. This encodes CASSEGNEQYF.

This clone has just one count. The chain has TRBV6-1 and TRBJ2-2; tentatively, D is TRBD1 (7 bases). This CDR3 comprises 15 residues. V was pared by 3 bases and J by 6 bases, with 14 bases between. CDR1 is MNHNS and CDR2 is SASEGT in the germline V gene. DNA of the CDR3: TGTGCCAGCAGTGACGCAACAGGGGAGGCCGGGGAGCTGTTTTTT. Translating gives CASSDATGEAGELFF.

The chain recombines TRBV11-2 with TRBJ2-7, with a weak D call TRBD1 (5 bases). V gave up 3 bases and J gave up 7 bases, with 13 bases separating them. Germline V gene lookup returns CDR1 SGHAT and CDR2 FQNNGV. The CDR3 has 13 residues. The CDR3 protein is CASSFEGVREQYF. DNA of the CDR3: TGTGCCAGCAGCTTCGAAGGGGTGAGGGAGCAGTACTTC. Full variable domain (rest looked up from reference TRBV11-2 and TRBJ2-7): EAGVAQSPRYKIIEKRQSVAFWCNPISGHATLYWYQQILGQGPKLLIQFQNNGVVDDSQLPKDRFSAERLKGVDSTLKIQPAKLEDSAVYLCASSFEGVREQYFGPGTRLTVT.